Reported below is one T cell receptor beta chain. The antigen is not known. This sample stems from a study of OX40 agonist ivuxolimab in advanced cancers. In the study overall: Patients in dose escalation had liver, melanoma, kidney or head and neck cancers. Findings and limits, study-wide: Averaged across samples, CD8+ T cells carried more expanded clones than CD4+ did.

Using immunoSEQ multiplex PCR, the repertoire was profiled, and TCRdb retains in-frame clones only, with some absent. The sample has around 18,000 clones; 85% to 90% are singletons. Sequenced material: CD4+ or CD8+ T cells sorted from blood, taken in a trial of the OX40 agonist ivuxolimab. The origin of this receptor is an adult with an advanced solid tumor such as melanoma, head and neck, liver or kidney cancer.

The CDR3 reads CASGYQGTFADTEAFF. The CDR3 region has the DNA TGTGCTAGTGGCTATCAAGGAACCTTCGCGGACACTGAAGCTTTCTTT. The chain combines TRBV12-5 with TRBJ1-1; D gene uncertain. The germline CDR1 and CDR2 sequences are LGHNT and FRNRAP. V lost 6 bases and J lost 3, with 20 bases in between. The CDR3 is made up of 16 amino acids.